This TCR beta chain was recovered during a study of radiation and T cells in renal cell carcinoma. Looking at the study overall: Nephrectomy followed 15 Gy stereotactic body radiation by 4 weeks.

Libraries were prepared by immunoSEQ multiplex PCR; TCRdb keeps only in-frame clonotypes and omits some of them. The sample lists roughly 100,000 clones, approximately 83% occurring once. This clone was observed a few times. This sample's time point: baseline pretreatment blood. Treatment in this sample: 15 Gy SBRT to primary tumor, nephrectomy 4 weeks later. In germline, CDR1 is MGHRA, CDR2 YSYEKL. The CDR3 runs 14 residues. V was cut by 4 bases and J by 0 bases, with 9 bases left in between. The TCR comes from a man aged 55 to 70 with renal cell carcinoma. The chain joins TRBV4-1 to TRBJ1-2; D is unresolved. The source material was blood, sampled from a patient whose treatment included radiotherapy and nephrectomy. As DNA, the CDR3 is TGCGCCAGCAGCCTGACGGACTCTAACTATGGCTACACCTTC. It specifies CASSLTDSNYGYTF.